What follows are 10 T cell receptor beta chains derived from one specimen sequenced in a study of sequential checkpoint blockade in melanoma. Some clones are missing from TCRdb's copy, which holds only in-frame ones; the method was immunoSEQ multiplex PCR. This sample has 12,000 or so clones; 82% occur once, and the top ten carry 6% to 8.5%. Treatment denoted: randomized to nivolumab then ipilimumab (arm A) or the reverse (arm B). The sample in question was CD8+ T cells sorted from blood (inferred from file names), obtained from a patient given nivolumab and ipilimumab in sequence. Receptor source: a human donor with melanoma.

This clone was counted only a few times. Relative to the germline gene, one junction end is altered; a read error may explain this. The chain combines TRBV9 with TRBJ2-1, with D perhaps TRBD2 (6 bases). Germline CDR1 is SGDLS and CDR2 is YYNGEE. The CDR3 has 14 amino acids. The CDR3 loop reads CASSEYGAEGGVLF. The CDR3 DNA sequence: TGTGCCAGCAGCGAGTACGGAGCGGAGGGTGGGGTTCTCTTC.

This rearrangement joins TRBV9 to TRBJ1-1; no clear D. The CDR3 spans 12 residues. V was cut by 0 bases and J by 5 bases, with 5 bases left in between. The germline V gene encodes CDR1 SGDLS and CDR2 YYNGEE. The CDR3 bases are TGTGCCAGCAGCGTAGGAGGGACTGAAGCTTTCTTT. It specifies CASSVGGTEAFF.

This chain's CDR3 is CASSLGTSGGSYEQYF. CDR3 in DNA: TGCGCCAGCAGCCTTGGGACTAGCGGGGGTTCCTACGAGCAGTACTTC. The chain is built from TRBV4-1 and TRBJ2-5; TRBD2 matches at 14 bases. The J call may not be correct, given that the DNA end is closer to TRBJ2-7. Germline assignment: CDR1 MGHRA and CDR2 YSYEKL. The CDR3 runs 16 residues.

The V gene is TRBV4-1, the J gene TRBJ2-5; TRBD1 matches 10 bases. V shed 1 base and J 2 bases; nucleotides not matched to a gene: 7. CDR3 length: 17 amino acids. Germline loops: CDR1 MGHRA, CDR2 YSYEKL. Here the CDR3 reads CASSQAGQGDPQETQYF. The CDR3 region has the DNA TGCGCCAGCAGCCAAGCCGGACAGGGGGATCCACAAGAGACCCAGTACTTC.

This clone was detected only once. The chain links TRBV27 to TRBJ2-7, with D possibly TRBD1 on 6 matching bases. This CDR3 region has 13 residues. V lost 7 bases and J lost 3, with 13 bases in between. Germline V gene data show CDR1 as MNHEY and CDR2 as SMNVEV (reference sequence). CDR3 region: CASTLNRDYEQYF. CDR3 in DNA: TGTGCCAGCACCCTGAACAGGGACTACGAGCAGTACTTC.

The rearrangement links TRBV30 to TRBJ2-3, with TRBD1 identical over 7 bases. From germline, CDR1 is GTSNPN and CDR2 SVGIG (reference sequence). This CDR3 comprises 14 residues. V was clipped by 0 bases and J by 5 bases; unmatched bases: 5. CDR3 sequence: CAWSVTGVIDTQYF. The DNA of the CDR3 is TGTGCCTGGAGTGTAACAGGGGTTATAGATACGCAGTATTTT. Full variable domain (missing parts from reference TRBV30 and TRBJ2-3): SQTIHQWPATLVQPVGSPLSLECTVEGTSNPNLYWYRQAAGRGLQLLFYSVGIGQISSEVPQNLSASRPQDRQFILSSKKLLLSDSGFYLCAWSVTGVIDTQYFGPGTRLTVL.

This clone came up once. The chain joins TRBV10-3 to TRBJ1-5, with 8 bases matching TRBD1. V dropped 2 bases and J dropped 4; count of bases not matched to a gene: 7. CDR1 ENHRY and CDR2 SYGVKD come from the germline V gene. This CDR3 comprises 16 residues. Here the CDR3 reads CAISEVWDRRNQPQHF. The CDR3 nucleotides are TGTGCCATCAGTGAGGTGTGGGACAGGAGAAATCAGCCCCAGCATTTT.

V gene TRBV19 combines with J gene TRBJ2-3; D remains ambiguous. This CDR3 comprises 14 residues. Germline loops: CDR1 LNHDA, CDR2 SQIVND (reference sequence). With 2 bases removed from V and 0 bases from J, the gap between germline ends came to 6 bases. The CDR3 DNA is TGTGCCAGTAGTATATGGCAGAGCACAGATACGCAGTATTTT. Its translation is CASSIWQSTDTQYF.

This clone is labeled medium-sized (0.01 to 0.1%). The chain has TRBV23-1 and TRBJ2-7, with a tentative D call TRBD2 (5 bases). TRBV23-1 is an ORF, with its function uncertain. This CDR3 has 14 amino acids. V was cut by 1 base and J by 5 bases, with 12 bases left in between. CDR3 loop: CASSQWCVRDEQYF. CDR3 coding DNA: TGCGCCAGCAGTCAATGGTGTGTGCGGGACGAGCAGTACTTC.

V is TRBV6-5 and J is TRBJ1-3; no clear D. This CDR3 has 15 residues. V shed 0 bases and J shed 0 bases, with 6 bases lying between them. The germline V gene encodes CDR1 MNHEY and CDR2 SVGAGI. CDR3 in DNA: TGTGCCAGCAGTTACTCGGCAAGCTCTGGAAACACCATATATTTT. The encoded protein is CASSYSASSGNTIYF.